Below, 27 T cell receptor beta chains from the same sample are listed, as sequenced in a study of T cells expressing NK-cell markers. TCRdb re-analyzed the 5' RACE reads; it lists each CDR3 protein once, without DNA. Its table lists about 430,000 distinct CDR3 sequences. Input material: blood T cells: a sorted CD56 or NKG2C T cell subset, CD4+ or CD8+ T cells, or bulk PBMC T cells (not recorded which). All receptors derive from a woman aged 45-60 years in good health.

The chain carries TRBV5-8 and TRBJ1-5; there is no DNA to check the TCRdb D call of TRBD1. Germline assignment: CDR1 SGHTS and CDR2 YDEGEE. This CDR3 is built from 14 residues. Here the CDR3 reads CASSFRGPNQPQHF.

The chain joins TRBV11-1 to TRBJ2-3. CDR1 SGHAT and CDR2 FQDESV come from the germline V gene (reference sequence). CDR3 length: 15 residues. CDR3 protein: CASSDSGSTTDTQYF.

The genes are TRBV20-1 and TRBJ1-2. CDR1 and CDR2 from the germline V gene are DFQATT and SNEGSKA (reference sequence). This CDR3 comprises 14 residues. This CDR3 reads CSARAAGLVYGYTF.

This chain uses TRBV9 with TRBJ2-1; TCRdb returns TRBD2, unconfirmable since there is no DNA. CDR3 length: 20 residues. Germline V gene sequence: CDR1 SGDLS, CDR2 YYNGEE. CDR3 loop: CASSVRPGLAVNLSYNEQFF.

The chain joins TRBV19 to TRBJ2-3; TCRdb proposes TRBD1, but this gene call is untestable without DNA. Germline V lookup: CDR1 LNHDA, CDR2 SQIVND (reference sequence). This CDR3 spans 19 amino acids. The CDR3 is CASSIEGRTGAPLTDTQYF.

The chain employs TRBV4-1 and TRBJ2-3; TCRdb designates TRBD2, a call that cannot be tested without DNA. The V gene's germline CDR1 is MGHRA and CDR2 YSYEKL. The CDR3 consists of 17 residues. The CDR3 is CASSQDKAGRTTDTQYF.

V and J are TRBV27 and TRBJ2-7; TCRdb lists TRBD2, though no DNA is available to test this call. Germline lookup yields CDR1 MNHEY and CDR2 SMNVEV (reference sequence). There are 15 residues in the CDR3. Here the CDR3 reads CASSFLAGEGREQYF.

This chain links TRBV14 with TRBJ1-4; TCRdb returns TRBD1, unconfirmable since there is no DNA. Germline V gene data show CDR1 as SGHDN and CDR2 as FVKESK. There are 16 residues in the CDR3. The CDR3 loop reads CASSLDTGQGGEKLFF.

The chain carries TRBV5-1 and TRBJ2-1; TCRdb names TRBD2, which stays unverified in the absence of DNA. CDR1 and CDR2 (germline): SGHRS, YFSETQ. This CDR3 region has 19 residues. The CDR3 sequence is CASSLALAGVGTSYNEQFF.

The V and J genes are TRBV4-2 and TRBJ2-1; TCRdb reports TRBD2, a call that lacks DNA to check it against. From germline, CDR1 is LGHNA and CDR2 YNFKEQ. The CDR3 runs 16 residues. The CDR3 loop reads CASSLLAGEVLNEQFF.

The chain's CDR3 is CSFRRGTEKETQYF. J is TRBJ2-5 and V is TRBV20-1; TCRdb outputs TRBD1, but without DNA this stays unchecked. CDR3 size: 14 residues. CDR1 is DFQATT, CDR2 SNEGSKA, per germline (reference sequence).

The rearrangement links TRBV12-3 or TRBV12-4 to TRBJ1-2. CDR3 size: 13 residues. CDR3 region: CASSLDTTYGYTF.

J is TRBJ1-1 and V is TRBV7-9. The germline gives CDR1 SEHNR, CDR2 FQNEAQ (reference sequence). This CDR3 spans 14 amino acids. This CDR3 is CASSLELLNSEAFF.

This sequence joins TRBV20-1 and TRBJ1-4. Per the germline V gene, CDR1 is DFQATT and CDR2 is SNEGSKA (reference sequence). The length of the CDR3 is 16 residues. This CDR3 reads CSARAATGRTNEKLFF.

This rearrangement joins TRBV6-5 to TRBJ2-3; TCRdb proposes TRBD1, but this gene call is untestable without DNA. The CDR3 is made up of 15 amino acids. CDR1 and CDR2 (germline): MNHEY, SVGAGI. The CDR3 spells CASNKRDRRTDTQYF.

The gene calls are TRBV10-3 and TRBJ2-3; the D call of TRBD2 rests on TCRdb alone, since no DNA is present to check it. The CDR3 is 15 amino acids. Germline V gene sequence: CDR1 ENHRY, CDR2 SYGVKD. This CDR3 reads CAISDLWEKTDTQYF.

The chain uses TRBV7-2 and TRBJ2-3; the D call from TCRdb, TRBD1, cannot be confirmed without DNA. The CDR3 length is 18 residues. Per the germline V gene, CDR1 is SGHTA and CDR2 is FQGNSA. This CDR3 reads CASSLAQWGSYMADTQYF.

The CDR3 spells CASSHLGLDEQFF. The gene calls are TRBV11-2 and TRBJ2-1. The CDR3 has 13 residues. From germline, CDR1 is SGHAT and CDR2 FQNNGV.

This rearrangement joins TRBV7-9 to TRBJ1-2; the TRBD1 assignment by TCRdb is unverifiable without DNA. The CDR3 is made up of 14 amino acids. Germline V gene data show CDR1 as SEHNR and CDR2 as FQNEAQ (reference sequence). CDR3 amino acids: CASSLAGARDGYTF.

The rearrangement uses TRBV5-1 and TRBJ2-3; as DNA is missing, the TRBD2 call by TCRdb cannot be tested. Germline V CDR1 and CDR2: SGHRS, YFSETQ. The CDR3 extends over 19 amino acids. CDR3 sequence: CASSLGSSSSEDHTDTQYF.

V gene TRBV6-6 combines with J gene TRBJ2-7; TCRdb picks TRBD1, but there is no DNA to check that call. This CDR3 spans 11 amino acids. In germline, CDR1 is MNHNY, CDR2 SVGAGI (reference sequence). CDR3 in amino acids: CASSPGEEQYF.

The chain employs TRBV2 and TRBJ2-2; TCRdb's D call of TRBD1 is untestable without DNA. Germline-derived CDR1 and CDR2 are SNHLY and FYNNEI. The CDR3 totals 14 residues. The CDR3 loop is CASDRGTNTGELFF.

The V and J genes are TRBV15 and TRBJ2-1; as DNA is missing, the TRBD1 call by TCRdb cannot be tested. CDR3 length equals 17 residues. Germline CDR1 reads LNHNV; CDR2 reads YYDKDF (reference sequence). CDR3 sequence reads: CATSRDPRSSSYNEQFF. The complete variable domain, with remaining parts taken from reference TRBV15 and TRBJ2-1, reads DAMVIQNPRYQVTQFGKPVTLSCSQTLNHNVMYWYQQKSSQAPKLLFHYYDKDFNNEADTPDNFQSRRPNTSFCFLDIRSPGLGDTAMYLCATSRDPRSSSYNEQFFGPGTRLTVL.

The chain is built from TRBV10-3 and TRBJ2-2; TCRdb calls TRBD2, which cannot be checked without DNA. The CDR3 totals 17 residues. From germline, CDR1 is ENHRY and CDR2 SYGVKD. CDR3 sequence: CAISEDGAGGGTGELFF.

The chain employs TRBV7-9 and TRBJ2-1; with no DNA, the TCRdb D assignment of TRBD2 cannot be verified. This CDR3 comprises 13 residues. The germline CDR1 and CDR2 sequences are SEHNR and FQNEAQ (reference sequence). This chain's CDR3 is CASSLAIQGGQFF. Full variable domain (remainder filled in from reference TRBV7-9 and TRBJ2-1): DTGVSQNPRHKITKRGQNVTFRCDPISEHNRLYWYRQTLGQGPEFLTYFQNEAQLEKSRLLSDRFSAERPKGSFSTLEIQRTEQGDSAMYLCASSLAIQGGQFFGPGTRLTVL.

The chain employs TRBV29-1 and TRBJ1-2. Germline V gene lookup returns CDR1 SQVTM and CDR2 ANQGSEA. The CDR3 runs 12 residues. CDR3: CSVEEGPYGYTF. Variable domain in full (rest from reference TRBV29-1 and TRBJ1-2): SAVISQKPSRDICQRGTSLTIQCQVDSQVTMMFWYRQQPGQSLTLIATANQGSEATYESGFVIDKFPISRPNLTFSTLTVSNMSPEDSSIYLCSVEEGPYGYTFGSGTRLTVV.

This rearrangement joins TRBV9 to TRBJ2-3; TCRdb returns TRBD2, unconfirmable since there is no DNA. Germline V gene sequence: CDR1 SGDLS, CDR2 YYNGEE. The CDR3 loop spans 15 amino acids. CDR3: CASSHGTTSTDTQYF.